This T cell receptor (beta chain) was captured by sequencing in a study of graft-versus-host responses after intestinal transplantation. At the level of the study: All recipients were given anti-thymocyte globulin induction, and tacrolimus and steroids were then administered for 2 to 3 years. Study-wide points: Individuals who had graft-donor T cell macrochimerism had allografts that showed high graft-versus-host to host-versus-graft clonal ratios. Ileal or blood samples showed some GvH clones first, and such clones were also found in recipient marrow. Maximum circulating GvH clone levels tracked with early post-transplant HvG decreases.

This CDR3 region has 14 residues. Per germline, CDR1 LNHDA and CDR2 SQIVND (reference sequence). Losses at the gene ends were 9 bases for V and 5 bases for J; bases not matched to a gene: 11. Clones were read by immunoSEQ multiplex PCR, and TCRdb kept only the in-frame ones, dropping some. There are some 100,000 clones in the sample; about nine tenths occur only once, and roughly 5.5% lies in the top ten. For this clone: Its target is not known.

The sample was unstimulated CD8+ T cells sorted from spleen or lymph node cells, taken before intestinal transplant. This receptor was identified in a human donor who received an intestinal transplant. The rearrangement uses TRBV19 and TRBJ2-5, with 8 nucleotides matching TRBD1. This CDR3 is CASRTQGADETQYF. The CDR3, as DNA: TGTGCCAGCCGAACTCAGGGGGCGGACGAGACCCAGTACTTC.